This TCR beta chain was obtained from a study of tumor-infiltrating lymphocytes in primary liver carcinoma. In the study overall: Men and women, 30 to 69 years of age, made up the patients. General study findings and limits: Just about 7-25% of leading clones were found in every one of five regions.

The germline V and J ends were trimmed by 6 bases and 4 bases, with 18 bases remaining between them. Germline V gives CDR1 WSHSY, CDR2 SAAADI. The CDR3 has 15 amino acids. cDNA specific to TCR beta was made from roughly 500 ng of total RNA, with a constant-region primer employed for priming. Slightly modified ARM-PCR with three nested multiplex PCR rounds yielded TCR beta libraries. The first two PCR rounds used TRBV1-TRBV30 primers with a Cbeta primer, 9 to 11 cycles each. From the multiplex PCR reads, TCRdb called clonotypes with MiXCR, one entry per CDR3 protein. The profile covers around 100,000 distinct CDR3 sequences, with about 63% appearing a single time and around 12% taken by the ten largest. The sample holds many counts of this clonotype. What it recognizes is unknown. Taking 20-30 mg of unsorted bulk tissue, the authors co-extracted RNA and DNA. Chronic HBV infection was present, with no prior treatment.

The sequence derives from a woman aged 55-75 years with primary liver carcinoma and hepatitis B virus infection. The material sequenced was liver tumor tissue from sampling region 2. Subset: tumor region T2, inferior pole. This sequence joins TRBV10-2 and TRBJ1-1; a possible D gene is TRBD1 (5 bases). The CDR3 sequence: CASREPRGVGTEAFF. Here the CDR3 DNA reads TGCGCCAGCAGAGAGCCTAGGGGCGTCGGCACTGAAGCTTTCTTT.